This TCR beta chain was captured in a study of metastatic and nonmetastatic thyroid tumors. Study overall: Repertoires were compared across blood and tumor or nodule tissue from malignant and benign thyroid patients. General study results and limits: It was reported that TCR beta diversity was significantly higher in malignant thyroid tumors than benign nodules, in blood and tumor.

In the source study's methods: Researchers built a distant-metastasis classifier for papillary thyroid cancer that drew on CDR3 differences across clinicopathological groups. TCRdb reassembled clones from the PCR reads with MiXCR. The V and J calls and clone size are TCRdb's, not the authors'. Counted here are tens of thousands of clones, around 14% occurring once; the ten biggest clones make up more than 6.5%. Each patient came to thyroid surgery without any prior treatment (of any kind). CDR1 is MNHEY and CDR2 is SMNVEV in the germline V gene (reference sequence). The V end lost 5 bases, the J end lost 2 bases, and 6 bases lay between the germline ends. The CDR3 consists of 12 residues. In its sample, this clone was seen many times. Its antigen is currently unknown.

V usage is TRBV27 and J usage is TRBJ2-5; unclear D gene. The sample taken for sequencing was blood. The clonotype comes from a male donor with papillary thyroid cancer or a benign thyroid nodule (not recorded which). Some clones in this sample may be carry-over from other donors' samples. This CDR3 reads CASSKTQETQYF. DNA of the CDR3: TGTGCCAGCAGTAAGACGCAAGAGACCCAGTACTTC.